Following are 5 T cell receptor beta chains from one sample sequenced in a study of cytotoxic CD8 clonotypes in ibrutinib-treated CLL. Produced via immunoSEQ multiplex PCR; TCRdb's table is partial and in-frame only. This sample has about 150,000 clones, with roughly 76% found just once. This specimen consisted of PBMCs, obtained after 24 months of ibrutinib treatment. The receptors stem from a human donor with chronic lymphocytic leukemia.

V is TRBV7-2 and J is TRBJ2-1; tentative D call: TRBD1 (5 bases). Germline lookup yields CDR1 SGHTA and CDR2 FQGNSA. The CDR3 has 15 residues. The V and J ends lost 1 base and 3 bases respectively, with 10 bases between them. The CDR3 DNA follows: TGTGCCAGCAGCTTAGAGGGGCGGAACTACAATGAGCAGTTCTTC. This sequence encodes CASSLEGRNYNEQFF.

This chain links TRBV11-2 with TRBJ2-1; TRBD2 agrees at 12 bases. The V segment lost 8 bases and the J segment 12 bases; nucleotides outside the gene matches: 23. CDR3 length: 18 amino acids. Germline CDR1 reads SGHAT; CDR2 reads FQNNGV. In nucleotides, the CDR3 is TGTGCCAGCGCCCCGGGACGGATTCGGACTAGCGGGGAGGTGTGGCAGTTCTTC. It encodes CASAPGRIRTSGEVWQFF.

The chain uses TRBV6-5 and TRBJ2-7; perhaps TRBD2 as D (7 bases). Germline V CDR1 and CDR2: MNHEY, SVGAGI. The V end lost 2 bases, the J end lost 1 base, and 15 bases lay between the germline ends. The CDR3 is made up of 16 amino acids. CDR3 in amino acids: CASSYPPRGGSYEQYF. The CDR3 DNA reads as TGTGCCAGCAGTTACCCTCCCAGGGGAGGGTCCTACGAGCAGTACTTC.

The chain has TRBV19 and TRBJ2-5; 9 bases fit TRBD2. Germline CDR1 reads LNHDA; CDR2 reads SQIVND (reference sequence). The V and J ends lost 1 base and 5 bases, in that order; junction bases with no gene match: 8. The CDR3 has 16 residues. CDR3 bases: TGTGCCAGTAGTATAGCTGCGCGGGGGGGCCGGGAGACCCAGTACTTC. It translates to CASSIAARGGRETQYF.

The chain carries TRBV5-1 and TRBJ2-5; weak D call: TRBD2 (6 bases). Germline values: CDR1 SGHRS, CDR2 YFSETQ. The CDR3 length is 15 residues. V was clipped by 0 bases and J by 5 bases, with 14 bases between them. CDR3 sequence (DNA): TGCGCCAGCAGCTTGGGACAGTTGGCGGGGGAGACCCAGTACTTC. It yields the protein CASSLGQLAGETQYF.